This T cell receptor beta chain was retrieved from a study of T cells after yellow fever vaccination. Looking at the study overall: CD3, CD45RA, CCR7 and CD95 were used to sort EM, EMRA, CM and Tscm memory subsets.

There are many counts of this clonotype. V trimming: 5 bases; J trimming: 9 bases; junction bases outside the gene matches: 9. Germline loops: CDR1 SEHNR, CDR2 FQNEAQ (reference sequence). The CDR3 totals 15 residues. They built TCR cDNA with 5'RACE template switching, a step that put in a universal primer site and UMIs. A single record per CDR3 protein comes from TCRdb applying MiXCR to the 5' RACE reads. The sample records over 25,000 distinct CDR3 sequences, 4.5% to 5.5% being singletons. The clonotype originates from a man under 40 who received the YFV17D yellow fever vaccine. V gene TRBV7-9 combines with J gene TRBJ2-1; 11 nucleotides line up with TRBD2. This sample comprised PBMCs, either bulk or a sorted T-cell subset (CD4+, CD8+, memory, or dextramer-sorted; not recorded which), obtained 15 days after the yellow fever booster vaccination. The CDR3 protein is CASSPVAGGPVEQFF. In DNA form, the CDR3 reads TGTGCCAGCAGCCCCGTAGCGGGAGGGCCGGTTGAGCAGTTCTTC.